The entry below gives a single TCR beta chain sequence along with its context. Authors' analysis steps: Using reference gene primer amplification, nucleated cell counts were estimated. Generated by immunoSEQ multiplex PCR, the TCRdb table keeps only in-frame clones and is missing some. The V and J calls and clone size are taken from that table; D and trimming were inferred from the DNA. The sample has 90,000 or so clones; over 80% are singletons. This record belongs to a study of blood T cell repertoires in COVID-19. Study at large: Collection of acute and convalescent COVID-19 samples took place in the United States, Italy and Spain. Sources were T cells, B-cell-depleted T cells, or PBMCs; the material itself was cDNA or gDNA.

V was trimmed by 0 bases and J by 5 bases, leaving 4 bases between them. CDR1 and CDR2 (germline): DFQATT, SNEGSKA (reference sequence). The CDR3 is 11 residues long. This clonotype originated in a human donor in a cohort sampled during active COVID-19. The V call is TRBV20-1, the J call TRBJ2-5; no firm D call. The material sequenced was peripheral blood. The CDR3 coding sequence is TGCAGTGCTAGAGATCTGGAGACCCAGTACTTC. Its translation is CSARDLETQYF.